The TCR beta chain under discussion was sequenced for a study of Graves' ophthalmopathy and Graves' hyperthyroidism (dated by TCRdb to the late 2010s). Regarding the complete study: Stable hyperthyroidism was defined as no progression to ophthalmopathy within 18 months of follow-up. The study used TCR beta repertoire signatures to distinguish Graves' ophthalmopathy from Graves' hyperthyroidism and to predict progression to ophthalmopathy. In total, some 130 blood samples were TCR-sequenced: under 45 ophthalmopathy, over 70 hyperthyroidism and some 17 hyperthyroidism-to-ophthalmopathy patients. A discovery set of 95 to 100 patients (43 ophthalmopathy, about 59 stable hyperthyroidism) was enrolled to explore V-J signatures distinguishing ophthalmopathy from hyperthyroidism. An independent validation cohort was composed of around 19 hyperthyroidism patients and about 17 patients who later progressed from hyperthyroidism to ophthalmopathy. In about 6 hyperthyroidism patients, T-cell repertoires of thyroid tissue and blood were compared. Once sampling was done, hyperthyroidism patients were given methimazole at a starting dose of 30 mg daily, while ophthalmopathy patients were given high-dose intravenous methylprednisolone. Study-level results and caveats: Most expanded thyroid clonotypes with frequency above 0.001 were also detected in blood, suggesting blood repertoires may reflect the thyroid immune response. In validation, the model predicted ophthalmopathy progression with about 70% sensitivity and 72.22% specificity; approximately 12 predicted patients were CT-confirmed with GO in a median of 6.5 months. No statistical method was used to set the sample size in advance, and the investigators knew which group each participant was assigned to. In cross-validation, the 13-signature model distinguished ophthalmopathy from stable hyperthyroidism with approximately 90% sensitivity and 81.08% specificity, while in the test set the corresponding values were about 79% and 69%.

Hyperthyroidism patients were newly diagnosed, with disease duration under 2 months, and aged 18 to 65 years. Patients with other autoimmune diseases, uncontrolled infections, pregnancy or lactation were excluded. Clinical symptoms, serum thyroxine, TRAb, thyroid ultrasound and orbital computed tomography formed the basis of the diagnosis. Total RNA was extracted with Trizol reagent and quality-checked on an Agilent 2100 Bioanalyzer. This clonotype showed up many times. This receptor's antigen is unknown. No quality values exist for individual bases; no much larger clone is one base distant. For repertoire sequencing, the TCR beta CDR3 regions were amplified from RNA transcripts. The first round of RT-PCR was done with HTBI primers and the Qiagen OneStep RT-PCR kit, and was followed by a second round of multiplex PCR, then size selection and purification. Libraries were sequenced on an Illumina HiSeq2000 using paired-end 100 bp reads. The study's own analysis went as follows. Reads were processed with SOAPnuke, discarding reads with adapters, uncalled bases, mean Phred below 15, or no exact constant-primer or identifier match. COPE v1.2.5 was used to merge high-quality paired reads. Unique nucleotide sequences were defined as clonotypes and aligned to IMGT TRB V, D and J references using MiTCR v1.1. The analysis was limited to V-J combinations with a frequency above 0.0001, which together covered approximately 99% of the repertoires. A TCR clonal expansion and chaos score per V-J combination was defined as the ratio of F50 clonal expansion to chaos observed in the TCRdist matrix. Welch's t-statistics and random forest were used to reduce the features to some 13 V-J combinations, which were then used as input to a naive Bayes classifier. The similarity between thyroid and blood repertoires was quantified using the Morisita-Horn index. Using fastp at Q25 and MiXCR, TCRdb reprocessed the public reads and kept productive beta chains. Merged by CDR3 protein, the rows form single entries marked with the most common genes and DNA. TCRdb's processing, not the study's, gives the V and J calls here. The sample data list about 550,000 distinct CDR3 sequences, and less than 45% of these were observed just once. The ten largest clones capture about 4% of the sample.

CDR1 and CDR2 (LNHDA, SQIVND) derive from the germline V gene (reference sequence). The CDR3 runs 14 residues from the cysteine to the phenylalanine. The only DNA kept is the CDR3, 42 bases in frame from the first base. V and J are truncated by 4 bases and 2 bases respectively, leaving an intervening sequence of 9 bases. The chain employs TRBV19 and TRBJ1-3, with a tentative D gene TRBD1 over 5 matching bases. The clonotype was recovered from an adult man with Graves' hyperthyroidism. Sequenced: peripheral blood or thyroid tissue (not recorded which). The CDR3 protein is CASSSVGPGNTIYF. The base sequence is TGTGCCAGTAGTAGTGTGGGGCCTGGAAACACCATATATTTT. Joined to the reference TRBV19 and TRBJ1-3 proteins, this CDR3 gives the full variable domain: DGGITQSPKYLFRKEGQNVTLSCEQNLNHDAMYWYRQDPGQGLRLIYYSQIVNDFQKGDIAEGYSVSREKKESFPLTVTSAQKNPTAFYLCASSSVGPGNTIYFGEGSWLTVV.